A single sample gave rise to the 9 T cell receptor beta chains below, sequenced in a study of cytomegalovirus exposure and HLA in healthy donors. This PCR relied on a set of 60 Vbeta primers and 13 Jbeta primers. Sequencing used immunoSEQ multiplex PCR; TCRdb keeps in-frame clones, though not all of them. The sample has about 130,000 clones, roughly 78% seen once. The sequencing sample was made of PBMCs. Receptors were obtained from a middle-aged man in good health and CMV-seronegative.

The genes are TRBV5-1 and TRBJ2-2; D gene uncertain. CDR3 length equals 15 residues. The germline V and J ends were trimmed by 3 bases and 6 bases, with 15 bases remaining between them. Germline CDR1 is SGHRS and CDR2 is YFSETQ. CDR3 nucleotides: TGCGCCAGCAGCTCCCAATTCGGGTTGCCCGGGGAGCTGTTTTTT. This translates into CASSSQFGLPGELFF.

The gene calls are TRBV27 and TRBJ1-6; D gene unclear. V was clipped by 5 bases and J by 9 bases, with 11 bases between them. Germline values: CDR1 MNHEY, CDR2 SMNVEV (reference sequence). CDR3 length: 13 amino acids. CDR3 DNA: TGTGCCAGCAGTCTCCTGTTTAGTTCACCCCTCCACTTT. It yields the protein CASSLLFSSPLHF.

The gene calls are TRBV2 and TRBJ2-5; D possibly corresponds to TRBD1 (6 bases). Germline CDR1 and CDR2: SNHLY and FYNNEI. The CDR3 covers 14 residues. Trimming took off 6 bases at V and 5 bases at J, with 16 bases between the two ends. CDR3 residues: CASSQGGRSETQYF. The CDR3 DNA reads TGTGCCAGCAGCCAAGGGGGACGCTCCGAGACCCAGTACTTC.

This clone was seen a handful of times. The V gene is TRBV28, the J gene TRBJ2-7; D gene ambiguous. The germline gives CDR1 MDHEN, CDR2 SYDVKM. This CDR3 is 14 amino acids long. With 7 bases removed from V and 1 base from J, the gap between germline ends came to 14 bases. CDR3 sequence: CASTQPRQSYEQYF. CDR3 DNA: TGTGCCAGCACCCAACCTAGGCAGTCCTACGAGCAGTACTTC.

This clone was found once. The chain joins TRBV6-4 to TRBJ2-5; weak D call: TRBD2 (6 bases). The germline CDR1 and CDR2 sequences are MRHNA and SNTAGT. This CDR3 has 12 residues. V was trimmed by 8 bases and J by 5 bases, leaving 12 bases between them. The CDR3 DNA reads TGTGCCAGCGGGGGGTGTTGGGAGACCCAGTACTTC. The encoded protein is CASGGCWETQYF.

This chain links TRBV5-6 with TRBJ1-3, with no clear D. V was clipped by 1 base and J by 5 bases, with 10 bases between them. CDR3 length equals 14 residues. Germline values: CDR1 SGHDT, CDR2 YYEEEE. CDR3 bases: TGTGCCAGCAGCTTGTGGGCCAGCAGAAACACCATATATTTT. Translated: CASSLWASRNTIYF.

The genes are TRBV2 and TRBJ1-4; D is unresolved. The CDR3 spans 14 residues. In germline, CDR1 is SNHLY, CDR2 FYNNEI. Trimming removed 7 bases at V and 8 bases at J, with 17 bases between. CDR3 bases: TGTGCCAGCAACTGGGCCTCGAGAGGGGAAAAACTGTTTTTT. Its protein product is CASNWASRGEKLFF.

CDR3 loop: CASSEGNGGETQYF. CDR3 sequence (DNA): TGTGCCAGCAGCGAAGGCAACGGGGGGGAGACCCAGTACTTC. The chain couples TRBV13 to TRBJ2-5, with TRBD2 matching over 7 bases. Trimming at V came to 5 bases and at J to 5 bases, leaving 8 bases not matched to a gene. CDR3 length: 14 residues. The V gene's germline CDR1 is PRHDT and CDR2 FYEKMQ (reference sequence).

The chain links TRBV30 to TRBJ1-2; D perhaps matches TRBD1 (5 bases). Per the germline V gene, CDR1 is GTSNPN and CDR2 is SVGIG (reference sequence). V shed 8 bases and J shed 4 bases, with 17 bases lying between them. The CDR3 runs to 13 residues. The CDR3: CAGGTQGSYGYTF. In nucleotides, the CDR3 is TGTGCCGGCGGGACCCAAGGGAGCTATGGCTACACCTTC.